The present TCR beta chain was sequenced within a study of blood T cells in healthy people across ages. Regarding the study as a whole: Significant beta diversity loss was already apparent by age approximately 37, declining roughly linearly. Relative to aged donors, long-lived donors carried more naive CD4+ cells and displayed higher diversity. CMV status of donors was unknown, possibly confounding expanded clonotype changes.

A word on this clonotype: Its target is unknown.

The V gene lost 2 bases and the J gene lost 1 base, with 15 bases spanning the gap. This CDR3 is built from 16 residues. With a J-beta primer mix and a sample-barcoded 5' primer, a second PCR ran about 7 to 12 cycles. Each cDNA molecule was tagged by a template-switch adaptor that had 12 random nucleotides. TCRdb reprocessed the 5' RACE reads with MiXCR, giving one entry per CDR3 protein. The sample gives under 1,000,000 distinct CDR3 sequences, 35% to 40% of which show up once; 10% to 15% is in the top ten. The source is a young man in good health. Source material: blood. V gene TRBV12-3 or TRBV12-4 combines with J gene TRBJ2-7; D unresolved. The DNA of the CDR3 is TGTGCCAGCAGTTTACACATGCCAGGCCGATCCTACGAGCAGTACTTC. Its protein is CASSLHMPGRSYEQYF.